Below, 9 T cell receptor beta chains from the same sample are listed, as sequenced in a study of PD-1 blockade in classical Hodgkin lymphoma. The protocol was immunoSEQ multiplex PCR, while the TCRdb copy is restricted to in-frame clones and leaves out a portion. This table has over 60,000 clones, over 90% appearing once. Time point noted: newly diagnosed, previously untreated cHL patient sample. Sequencing used peripheral blood mononuclear cells (PBMCs). These receptors originate from a human donor with classical Hodgkin lymphoma.

The chain joins TRBV29-1 to TRBJ1-1; no firm D call. Germline values: CDR1 SQVTM, CDR2 ANQGSEA. The V end was cut by 3 bases, the J end by 1 base, with 15 bases between. This CDR3 is 15 amino acids long. CDR3 in amino acids: CSVEVSSRRNTEAFF. Written as DNA, the CDR3 is TGCAGCGTTGAGGTTTCTAGCAGGAGGAACACTGAAGCTTTCTTT.

This clone was seen more than once but under ten times. This rearrangement joins TRBV11-3 to TRBJ2-1, with 7 bases that match TRBD2. The CDR3 is made up of 14 amino acids. CDR1 and CDR2 from the germline V gene are SGHNT and YENEEA. J lost 5 bases, V lost 5 bases, and 6 bases had no gene match. The CDR3 DNA follows: TGTGCCAGCAGCCTTAGCGGGCTCAACAATGAGCAGTTCTTC. It encodes CASSLSGLNNEQFF.

This rearrangement joins TRBV12-2 to TRBJ1-5; the table names TRBD1, a call not compared with the DNA. TRBV12-2 is an annotated pseudogene. CDR3 length equals 17 residues. The CDR3 bases are TGTGCAAGTCGCTTAGCGAGCCAGGGCCACTTCAATCAGCCCCAGCATTTT. Protein product: CASRLASQGHFNQPQHF.

The CDR3 nucleotides read TGTGCCAGCAGTTTAAGGGGCGTAATCACTGAAGCTTTCTTT. Translated: CASSLRGVITEAFF. This chain links TRBV27 with TRBJ1-1; possible D gene TRBD1, 5 bases. The V gene's germline CDR1 is MNHEY and CDR2 SMNVEV (reference sequence). The CDR3 totals 14 residues. With 2 bases removed from V and 4 bases from J, the gap between germline ends came to 11 bases.

V gene TRBV11-2 combines with J gene TRBJ2-7; D is perhaps TRBD2 (5 bases). This CDR3 has 13 amino acids. Trimming took 3 bases from V and 3 from J, leaving 9 bases between them. CDR1 is SGHAT, CDR2 FQNNGV, per germline. This CDR3 reads CASSFTGIYEQYF. CDR3 DNA sequence: TGTGCCAGCAGCTTTACCGGGATCTACGAGCAGTACTTC.

The chain has TRBV27 and TRBJ2-3; D gene uncertain. Deletions cut 2 bases from V and 0 bases from J, with 15 bases between. The CDR3 totals 17 residues. CDR1 MNHEY and CDR2 SMNVEV come from the germline V gene (reference sequence). CDR3 sequence reads: CASSLTPIAPSTDTQYF. The CDR3, as DNA: TGTGCCAGCAGTTTAACCCCTATAGCCCCTAGCACAGATACGCAGTATTTT.

CDR3 in amino acids: CSAHQWETQYF. The CDR3, as DNA: TGCAGTGCTCATCAATGGGAGACCCAGTACTTC. The gene calls are TRBV20-1 and TRBJ2-5; unclear D gene. The germline gives CDR1 DFQATT, CDR2 SNEGSKA (reference sequence). Trimming pared 5 bases from V and 5 bases from J, leaving 9 bases between. CDR3 size: 11 residues.

V and J are TRBV6-5 and TRBJ1-5; the D gene is possibly TRBD1 (5 bases). The V end lost 6 bases, the J end lost 4 bases, and 16 bases lay between the germline ends. The CDR3 covers 15 residues. CDR1 is MNHEY and CDR2 is SVGAGI in the germline V gene. The CDR3 sequence is CASSPITGRNQPQHF. The CDR3 DNA reads as TGTGCCAGCAGCCCTATTACAGGTAGAAATCAGCCCCAGCATTTT.

The chain couples TRBV11-2 to TRBJ1-5; D not certain. The CDR3 spans 13 residues. Germline values: CDR1 SGHAT, CDR2 FQNNGV. The V end was cut by 1 base, the J end by 5 bases, with 6 bases between. Here the CDR3 reads CASSLAEYQPQHF. The CDR3 DNA sequence: TGTGCCAGCAGCTTAGCGGAGTATCAGCCCCAGCATTTT.